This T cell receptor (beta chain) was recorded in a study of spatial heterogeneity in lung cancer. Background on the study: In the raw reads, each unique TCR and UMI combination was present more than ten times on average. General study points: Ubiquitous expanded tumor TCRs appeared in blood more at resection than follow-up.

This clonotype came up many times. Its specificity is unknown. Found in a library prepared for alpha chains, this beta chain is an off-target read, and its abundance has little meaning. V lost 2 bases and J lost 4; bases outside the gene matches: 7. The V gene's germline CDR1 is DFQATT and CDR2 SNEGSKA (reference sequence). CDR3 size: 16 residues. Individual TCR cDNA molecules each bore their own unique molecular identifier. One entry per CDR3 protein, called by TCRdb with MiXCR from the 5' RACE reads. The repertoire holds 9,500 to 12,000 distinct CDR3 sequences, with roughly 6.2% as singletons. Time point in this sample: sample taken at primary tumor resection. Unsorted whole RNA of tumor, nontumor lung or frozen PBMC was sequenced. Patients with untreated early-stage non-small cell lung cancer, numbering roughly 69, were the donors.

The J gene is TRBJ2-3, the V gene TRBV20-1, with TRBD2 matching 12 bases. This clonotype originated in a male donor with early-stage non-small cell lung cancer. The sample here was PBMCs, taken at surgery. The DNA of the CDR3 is TGCAGTGCTAGATCCGTGACTAGCGGGAGACCAGATACGCAGTATTTT. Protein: CSARSVTSGRPDTQYF.